This T cell receptor beta chain was recorded in a study of post-analysis software for immune sequencing data. This clonotype was observed a handful of times. TCR beta libraries were prepared from cDNA with unique molecular identifiers. TCRdb independently ran MiXCR on the PCR reads; one entry per CDR3 protein. The sample lists about 820,000 distinct CDR3 sequences; approximately 57% were seen once. This clonotype was sampled from a girl aged 5-17 years with multiple sclerosis. Sample: blood.

The CDR3 DNA reads TGCAGCGTTGAAGATCGAGGGGTCGAGCAGTACTTC. This gives the protein CSVEDRGVEQYF. This sequence joins TRBV29-1 and TRBJ2-7; tentatively, D is TRBD1 or TRBD2 (5 bases each). CDR1 is SQVTM, CDR2 ANQGSEA, per germline. The CDR3 consists of 12 residues. V was clipped by 0 bases and J by 6 bases, with 9 bases between them.